The entry below describes one TCR beta chain. The data derive from a study of blood T cell repertoires in COVID-19. The wider study: Sites in the United States, Italy and Spain provided acute and convalescent COVID-19 samples. Nucleic acid was either cDNA or gDNA, and it came from T cells, B-cell-depleted T cells, or PBMCs.

In the authors' methods: Amplification of reference gene primers provided the estimated nucleated cell counts. TCRdb's copy holds only in-frame clones and misses some; the assay was immunoSEQ multiplex PCR. V and J calls and clone size are copied from that table; D and trimming were computed from the DNA. The sample consists of under 85,000 clones, 84% of them appearing once. The TCR originated in a man aged 45 to 65 with acute or convalescent COVID-19. Sequenced input: peripheral blood.

The CDR3, as DNA: TGTGCCAGCAAACCCGACACCCACTACGAGCAGTACTTC. Translated: CASKPDTHYEQYF. The chain couples TRBV6-5 to TRBJ2-7, with D unresolved. CDR1 is MNHEY, CDR2 SVGAGI, per germline. The CDR3 loop spans 13 amino acids. The V and J ends lost 7 bases and 3 bases respectively, with 13 bases between them.